Sequencing of this T cell receptor beta chain was carried out in a study of tumor T cells in aggressive B-cell lymphoma. The table came from immunoSEQ multiplex PCR; TCRdb's copy has only in-frame clones and leaves some out. The sample lists about 3,000 clones; roughly 85% were seen once. The CDR3 runs 13 residues. Trimming shortened V by 9 bases and J by 4 bases, and 13 bases separated the two germline ends. The germline V gene has CDR1 LNHDA and CDR2 SQIVND (reference sequence). The receptor's source is an adult with diffuse large B cell lymphoma. Some clones in this sample may be carry-over from other donors' samples. V usage is TRBV19 and J usage is TRBJ2-1; D gene ambiguous. The sample was tumor tissue. The CDR3 reads CASVGPFYNEQFF. In DNA form, the CDR3 reads TGTGCCAGCGTTGGGCCCTTTTACAATGAGCAGTTCTTC.